The clone carrying this TCR beta chain was observed a handful of times. This entry belongs to a study of early T cells in non-severe SARS-CoV-2 infection. V lost 0 bases, J lost 7 bases, and 16 bases lay in between. This CDR3 has 14 amino acids. Per germline, CDR1 GTSNPN and CDR2 SVGIG (reference sequence). A single record per CDR3 protein comes from TCRdb applying MiXCR to the 5' RACE reads. Here the sample spans some 82,000 distinct CDR3 sequences, less than 8% being singletons. The sequence was collected from an adult who was a healthcare worker with PCR-confirmed SARS-CoV-2 infection or an uninfected control (not recorded which). The chain is built from TRBV30 and TRBJ2-7, with D maybe TRBD2 (6 bases). Sequenced: whole blood. The CDR3 DNA reads as TGTGCCTGGAGTGTAGGGCACCTCGCGGGGGAGCAGTACTTC. Its protein product is CAWSVGHLAGEQYF.